A selection of T cell receptor beta chains follows, all from one sample in a study of regulatory T cells. Only in-frame clones appear in the TCRdb table, and some are missing; sequencing was by immunoSEQ multiplex PCR. The table includes fewer than 20,000 clones, roughly 88% detected once. Sequenced material: conventional CD4+ T cells sorted from blood. The receptors here all came from a person in their thirties with CD3G deficiency. CDR3s include the opening cysteine and the closing phenylalanine or tryptophan. Each record gives: clone size, D gene, CDR3 length, J gene, V gene, CDR3 protein, CDR3 DNA. The D gene is left open where the match is weak. A row's size may be missing; if present it is once, few, many or a size class.

NA | NA | 13 | TRBJ2-7 | TRBV28 | CASSPPRGYEQYF | TGTGCCAGCAGCCCCCCTAGGGGTTACGAGCAGTACTTC
NA | NA | 11 | TRBJ1-1 | TRBV7-9 | CASSEYTEAFF | TGTGCCAGCAGCGAATACACTGAAGCTTTCTTT
NA | TRBD2 | 21 | TRBJ2-6 | TRBV5-1 | CASSLVPLTSGGASGANVLTF | TGCGCCAGCAGCTTGGTCCCCCTGACTAGCGGGGGGGCCTCTGGGGCCAACGTCCTGACTTTC
NA | NA | 15 | TRBJ2-2 | TRBV11-2 | CASSPHNRNTGELFF | TGTGCCAGCAGCCCGCACAACCGGAACACCGGGGAGCTGTTTTTT
NA | TRBD1 | 14 | TRBJ2-1 | TRBV6-6 | CASSYPNRGNEQFF | TGTGCCAGCAGCTACCCTAACAGGGGGAATGAGCAGTTCTTC
NA | NA | 14 | TRBJ1-1 | TRBV6-1 | CASSPGRWNTEAFF | TGTGCCAGCAGTCCGGGACGGTGGAACACTGAAGCTTTCTTT
NA | NA | 15 | TRBJ2-3 | TRBV7-8 | CASSLADRSTDTQYF | TGTGCCAGCAGCTTAGCGGACAGAAGCACAGATACGCAGTATTTT
NA | NA | 16 | TRBJ1-1 | TRBV18 | CASSPAVGTTNTEAFF | TGTGCCAGCTCACCAGCGGTGGGGACGACGAACACTGAAGCTTTCTTT
NA | NA | 15 | TRBJ1-2 | TRBV6-1 | CASSEGGGGNYGYTF | TGTGCCAGCAGTGAAGGCGGAGGGGGTAACTATGGCTACACCTTC
NA | NA | 11 | TRBJ1-2 | TRBV6-1 | CASSVGSGYTF | TGTGCCAGCAGTGTAGGATCTGGCTACACCTTC
NA | TRBD1 | 14 | TRBJ2-2 | TRBV6-6 | CASRTGGRTGELFF | TGTGCCAGTCGGACAGGGGGTCGTACCGGGGAGCTGTTTTTT
NA | TRBD1 | 13 | TRBJ1-2 | TRBV6-5 | CASRKQGVYGYTF | TGTGCCAGCAGGAAACAGGGGGTCTATGGCTACACCTTC
few | NA | 15 | TRBJ1-2 | TRBV19 | CASSIVAGSRYGYTF | TGTGCCAGTAGTATCGTCGCTGGATCCCGCTATGGCTACACCTTC
NA | NA | 14 | TRBJ2-7 | TRBV10-3 | CAISEFAPSSEQYF | TGTGCCATCAGTGAATTCGCACCGTCGAGCGAGCAGTACTTC
few | NA | 15 | TRBJ2-3 | TRBV7-9 | CASSLGGMSTDTQYF | TGTGCCAGCAGCTTAGGAGGGATGAGCACAGATACGCAGTATTTT
NA | NA | 15 | TRBJ2-2 | TRBV21-1 | CASSNRPREDGELFF | TGTGCCAGCAGCAATCGACCTCGTGAGGACGGGGAGCTGTTTTTT
NA | NA | 15 | TRBJ2-1 | TRBV28 | CASSLAAAGGGEQFF | TGTGCCAGCAGTTTAGCGGCGGCAGGGGGAGGTGAGCAGTTCTTC
NA | NA | 15 | TRBJ1-5 | TRBV28 | CASSLKQGKYQPQHF | TGTGCCAGCAGTTTAAAACAGGGCAAATATCAGCCCCAGCATTTT
medium-sized | NA | 15 | TRBJ1-5 | TRBV7-8 | CASSSADSLGGPQHF | TGTGCCAGCAGCTCCGCGGACAGCCTTGGAGGGCCCCAGCATTTT
NA | NA | 15 | TRBJ1-6 | TRBV6-1 | CASSTASSYNSPLHF | TGTGCCAGCAGTACCGCGAGCTCCTATAATTCACCCCTCCACTTT
NA | NA | 14 | TRBJ2-7 | TRBV6-6 | CASKRQPDSYEQYF | TGTGCCAGCAAACGACAGCCTGACTCCTACGAGCAGTACTTC
NA | TRBD1 | 15 | TRBJ1-1 | TRBV7-2 | CASSLGGGGWTEAFF | TGTGCCAGCAGCTTAGGGGGAGGGGGCTGGACTGAAGCTTTCTTT
NA | NA | 14 | TRBJ1-6 | TRBV7-7 | CASSLEGEGSPLHF | TGTGCCAGCAGCTTAGAAGGGGAAGGTTCACCCCTCCACTTT
NA | TRBD2 | 18 | TRBJ2-1 | TRBV7-9 | CASSDGTSGMGAYNEQFF | TGTGCCAGCAGCGACGGGACTAGCGGGATGGGGGCCTACAATGAGCAGTTCTTC
NA | NA | 13 | TRBJ1-1 | TRBV7-9 | CASSLVGSTEAFF | TGTGCCAGCAGCTTAGTAGGTAGCACTGAAGCTTTCTTT
NA | TRBD1 | 13 | TRBJ2-1 | TRBV23-1 | CARLRGTVNEQFF | TGCGCCAGATTGAGGGGGACAGTCAATGAGCAGTTCTTC
once | TRBD2 | 14 | TRBJ2-7 | TRBV6-1 | CASSLLAGVYEQYF | TGTGCCAGCAGTCTGCTAGCGGGAGTCTACGAGCAGTACTTC
NA | NA | 12 | TRBJ1-1 | TRBV10-3 | CAIREVGTEAFF | TGTGCCATCAGAGAAGTGGGAACTGAAGCTTTCTTT
NA | NA | 13 | TRBJ2-7 | TRBV6-5 | CASSTDSTYEQYF | TGTGCCAGCAGCACAGATAGCACCTACGAGCAGTACTTC
NA | NA | 11 | TRBJ1-2 | TRBV6-1 | CASSAGGGYTF | TGTGCCAGCAGTGCCGGTGGCGGCTACACCTTC
NA | NA | 14 | TRBJ1-1 | TRBV19 | CASSINQQKGKAFF | TGTGCCAGTAGTATAAACCAACAGAAGGGGAAAGCTTTCTTT
once | NA | 12 | TRBJ2-7 | TRBV6-6 | CATAEIPYEQYF | TGTGCCACGGCGGAAATCCCCTACGAGCAGTACTTC
NA | NA | 14 | TRBJ2-7 | TRBV18 | CASSPGGGNYEQYF | TGTGCCAGCTCACCAGGCGGCGGGAACTACGAGCAGTACTTC
NA | TRBD1 | 17 | TRBJ1-5 | TRBV6-4 | CASAEAGGILSNQPQHF | TGTGCCAGCGCTGAGGCAGGGGGGATTTTAAGCAATCAGCCCCAGCATTTT
NA | NA | 18 | TRBJ2-7 | TRBV6-4 | CASRELWWGSGPSYEQYF | TGTGCCAGCAGGGAACTTTGGTGGGGCTCGGGCCCTTCCTACGAGCAGTACTTC
NA | TRBD2 | 18 | TRBJ2-7 | TRBV11-2 | CASSLDPSGRAGVNEQYF | TGTGCCAGCAGCTTAGATCCTAGCGGGAGGGCCGGGGTCAACGAGCAGTACTTC
NA | NA | 13 | TRBJ2-3 | TRBV7-8 | CASSLDDTDTQYF | TGTGCCAGCAGCTTAGATGACACAGATACGCAGTATTTT
NA | TRBD1 | 18 | TRBJ1-5 | TRBV11-2 | CASSPIRDREGSNQPQHF | TGTGCCAGCAGCCCGATCCGGGACAGGGAGGGCAGCAATCAGCCCCAGCATTTT
NA | NA | 12 | TRBJ2-5 | TRBV6-1 | CASSEWDETQYF | TGTGCCAGCAGTGAATGGGATGAGACCCAGTACTTC
once | TRBD2 | 14 | TRBJ2-7 | TRBV6-1 | CASSGVGLQYEQYF | TGTGCCAGCAGTGGAGTGGGACTACAATACGAGCAGTACTTC
NA | NA | 13 | TRBJ2-7 | TRBV10-3 | CAISQDGDYEQYF | TGTGCCATCAGCCAGGACGGAGACTACGAGCAGTACTTC
NA | TRBD2 | 14 | TRBJ2-7 | TRBV5-1 | CASSLAGGDHEQYF | TGCGCCAGCAGCTTAGCGGGAGGCGACCACGAGCAGTACTTC
NA | NA | 14 | TRBJ2-2 | TRBV6-1 | CASSWAGHTGELFF | TGTGCCAGCAGTTGGGCGGGTCACACCGGGGAGCTGTTTTTT
NA | NA | 11 | TRBJ2-7 | TRBV6-1 | CAVSRGYEQYF | TGTGCCGTATCCCGGGGCTACGAGCAGTACTTC
NA | NA | 15 | TRBJ1-1 | TRBV7-6 | CASSSGLWGDTEAFF | TGTGCCAGCAGCTCCGGCCTATGGGGAGACACTGAAGCTTTCTTT
NA | TRBD1 | 14 | TRBJ1-6 | TRBV6-1 | CASSTTGVNSPLHF | TGTGCCAGCAGTACGACAGGGGTAAATTCACCCCTCCACTTT
once | NA | 14 | TRBJ1-1 | TRBV6-5 | CASSPMQGRTEAFF | TGTGCCAGCAGTCCGATGCAGGGGAGGACTGAAGCTTTCTTT
medium-sized | TRBD1 | 14 | TRBJ2-7 | TRBV6-5 | CASIEGASSYEQYF | TGTGCCAGCATCGAGGGGGCGAGTTCCTACGAGCAGTACTTC
NA | NA | 14 | TRBJ2-6 | TRBV6-1 | CASASLSGANVLTF | TGTGCCAGCGCATCCCTATCTGGGGCCAACGTCCTGACTTTC
NA | NA | 13 | TRBJ1-5 | TRBV6-1 | CASSFTGNEPQHF | TGTGCCAGCAGTTTCACAGGGAATGAGCCCCAGCATTTT
NA | NA | 14 | TRBJ2-5 | TRBV7-9 | CASSSGTYQETQYF | TGTGCCAGCAGCTCTGGGACATACCAAGAGACCCAGTACTTC